This TCR beta chain was found in a study of CD4+ T cells in melanoma. Germline V gives CDR1 LNHDA, CDR2 SQIVND (reference sequence). The CDR3 consists of 15 residues. The germline V and J ends were trimmed by 1 base and 2 bases, with 11 bases remaining between them. Overall study findings and caveats: In melanoma, neoantigen-specific CD4+ T cells reportedly differed in differentiation state. CD8+ T cell, macrophage and B cell function reportedly correlated with neoantigen-specific CD4+ T cells.

Sequenced by immunoSEQ multiplex PCR; TCRdb stores in-frame clones only, minus some. The sample consists of roughly 12,000 clones, approximately 72% of them appearing once. This clone occurred a few times. Its target is not known. The TCR comes from a human donor with melanoma. Sequenced: cells from a culture (not recorded whether cultured in vitro). The rearrangement joins TRBV19 to TRBJ1-1; tentative D call: TRBD1 (5 bases). The CDR3 DNA reads as TGTGCCAGTAGTATAGCTTACGGACACAACACTGAAGCTTTCTTT. Residues: CASSIAYGHNTEAFF.